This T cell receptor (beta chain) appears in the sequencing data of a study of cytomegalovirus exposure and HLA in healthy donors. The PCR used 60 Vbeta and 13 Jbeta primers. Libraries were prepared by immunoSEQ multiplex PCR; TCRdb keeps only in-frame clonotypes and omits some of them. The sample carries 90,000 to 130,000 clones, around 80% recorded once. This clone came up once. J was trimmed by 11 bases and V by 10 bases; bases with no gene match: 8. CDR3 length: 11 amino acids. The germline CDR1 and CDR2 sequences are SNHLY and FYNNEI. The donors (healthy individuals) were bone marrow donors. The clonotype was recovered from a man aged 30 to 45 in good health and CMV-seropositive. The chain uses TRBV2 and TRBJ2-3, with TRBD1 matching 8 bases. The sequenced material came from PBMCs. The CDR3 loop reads CATGGGVMQYF. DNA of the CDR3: TGTGCCACAGGGGGCGGGGTCATGCAGTATTTT. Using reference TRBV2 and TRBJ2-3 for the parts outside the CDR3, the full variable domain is EPEVTQTPSHQVTQMGQEVILRCVPISNHLYFYWYRQILGQKVEFLVSFYNNEISEKSEIFDDQFSVERPDGSNFTLKIRSTKLEDSAMYFCATGGGVMQYFGPGTRLTVL.